This T cell receptor beta chain was observed in a study of T cell responses to AZD1222 COVID-19 vaccine. The germline V gene encodes CDR1 MGHRA and CDR2 YSYEKL. Trimming cost V 11 bases and J 4 bases; bases outside gene matches: 15. This CDR3 contains 16 residues. Comment on this clone: Its target is unknown.

Generated by immunoSEQ multiplex PCR, the TCRdb table keeps only in-frame clones and is missing some. The sample lists approximately 89,000 clones, around nine tenths occurring once. Findings and limits, study-wide: Reports say nearly half of spike-specific TCRs go after unmutated variant regions.

The material sequenced was peripheral blood, taken on day 0 of MenACWY control vaccination. The TCR comes from an adult in good health. The rearrangement links TRBV4-1 to TRBJ2-2, with TRBD2 identical over 8 bases. CDR3 in DNA: TGCGCCCGCCGCCCCCGGGGTAGCGGGACCACCGGGGAGCTGTTTTTT. Encoded protein: CARRPRGSGTTGELFF.